The entry below gives a single T cell receptor beta chain sequence along with its context. Some clones are missing from TCRdb's copy, which holds only in-frame ones; the method was immunoSEQ multiplex PCR. Found here are about 59,000 clones, about 80% of them singletons; the top ten hold 3.5%. The data stem from a study of blood T cell repertoires in COVID-19. In the study overall: The analysed material was cDNA or gDNA that came from T cells, B-cell-depleted T cells, or PBMCs.

V shed 1 base and J shed 0 bases, with 16 bases lying between them. The germline gives CDR1 LNHNV, CDR2 YYDKDF (reference sequence). The length of the CDR3 is 18 residues. The sample consisted of peripheral blood. The sequence came from a woman older than 75 with acute or convalescent COVID-19. The rearrangement uses TRBV15 and TRBJ1-3; possibly TRBD1 for D (6 bases). The CDR3 DNA sequence: TGTGCCACCAGCAGAGGCGGGGGCAGCATTACCTCTGGAAACACCATATATTTT. This gives the protein CATSRGGGSITSGNTIYF. Looking up the rest from reference TRBV15 and TRBJ1-3 gives the full variable domain: DAMVIQNPRYQVTQFGKPVTLSCSQTLNHNVMYWYQQKSSQAPKLLFHYYDKDFNNEADTPDNFQSRRPNTSFCFLDIRSPGLGDTAMYLCATSRGGGSITSGNTIYFGEGSWLTVV.